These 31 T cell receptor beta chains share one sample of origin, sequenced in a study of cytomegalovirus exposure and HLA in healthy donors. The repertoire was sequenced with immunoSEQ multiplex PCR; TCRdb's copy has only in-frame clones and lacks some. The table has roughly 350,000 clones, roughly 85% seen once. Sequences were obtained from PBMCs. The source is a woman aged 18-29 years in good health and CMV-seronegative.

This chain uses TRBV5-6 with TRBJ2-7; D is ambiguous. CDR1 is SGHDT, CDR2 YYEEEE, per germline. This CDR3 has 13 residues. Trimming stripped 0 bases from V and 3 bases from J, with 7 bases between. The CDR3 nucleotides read TGTGCCAGCAGCTTGGGGTCAGTCTACGAGCAGTACTTC. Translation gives CASSLGSVYEQYF. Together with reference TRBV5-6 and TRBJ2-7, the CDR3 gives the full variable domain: DAGVTQSPTHLIKTRGQQVTLRCSPKSGHDTVSWYQQALGQGPQFIFQYYEEEERQRGNFPDRFSGHQFPNYSSELNVNALLLGDSALYLCASSLGSVYEQYFGPGTRLTVT.

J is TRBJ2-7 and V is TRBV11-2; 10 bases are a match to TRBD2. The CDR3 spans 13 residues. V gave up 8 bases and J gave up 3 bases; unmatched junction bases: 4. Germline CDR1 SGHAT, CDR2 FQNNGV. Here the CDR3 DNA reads TGTGCCAGCGGACTAGCGGATTTCTACGAGCAGTACTTC. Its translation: CASGLADFYEQYF.

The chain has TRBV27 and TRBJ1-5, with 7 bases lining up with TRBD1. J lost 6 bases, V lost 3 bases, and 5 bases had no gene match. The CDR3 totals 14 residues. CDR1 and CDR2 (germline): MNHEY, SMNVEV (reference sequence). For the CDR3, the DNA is TGTGCCAGCAGTTTCGACAGGGAAGTTCAGCCCCAGCATTTT. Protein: CASSFDREVQPQHF.

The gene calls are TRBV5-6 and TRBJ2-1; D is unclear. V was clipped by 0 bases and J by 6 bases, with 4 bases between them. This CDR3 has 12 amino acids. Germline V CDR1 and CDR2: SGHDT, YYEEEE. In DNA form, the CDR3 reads TGTGCCAGCAGCTTGGAGCCCAATGAGCAGTTCTTC. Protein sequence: CASSLEPNEQFF.

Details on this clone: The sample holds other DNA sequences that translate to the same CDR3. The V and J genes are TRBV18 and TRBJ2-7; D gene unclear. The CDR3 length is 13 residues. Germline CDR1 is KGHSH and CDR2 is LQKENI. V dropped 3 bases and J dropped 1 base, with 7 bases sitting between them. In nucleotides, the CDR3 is TGTGCCAGCTCACCCCCCAGTTCCTACGAGCAGTACTTC. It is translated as CASSPPSSYEQYF. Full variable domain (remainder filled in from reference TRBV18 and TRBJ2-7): NAGVMQNPRHLVRRRGQEARLRCSPMKGHSHVYWYRQLPEEGLKFMVYLQKENIIDESGMPKERFSAEFPKEGPSILRIQQVVRGDSAAYFCASSPPSSYEQYFGPGTRLTVT.

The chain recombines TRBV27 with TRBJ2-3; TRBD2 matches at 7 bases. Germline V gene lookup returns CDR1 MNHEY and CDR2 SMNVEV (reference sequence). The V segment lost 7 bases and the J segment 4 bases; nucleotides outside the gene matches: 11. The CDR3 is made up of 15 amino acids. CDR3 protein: CASTRAGDLSDTQYF. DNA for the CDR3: TGTGCCAGCACCCGGGCGGGAGACTTGTCAGATACGCAGTATTTT.

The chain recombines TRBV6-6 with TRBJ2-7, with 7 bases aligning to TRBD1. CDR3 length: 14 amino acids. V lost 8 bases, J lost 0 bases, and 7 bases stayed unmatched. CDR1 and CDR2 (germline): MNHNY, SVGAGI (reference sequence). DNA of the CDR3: TGTGCCAGCCTTTCCAGGGGGTCCTCCTACGAGCAGTACTTC. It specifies CASLSRGSSYEQYF.

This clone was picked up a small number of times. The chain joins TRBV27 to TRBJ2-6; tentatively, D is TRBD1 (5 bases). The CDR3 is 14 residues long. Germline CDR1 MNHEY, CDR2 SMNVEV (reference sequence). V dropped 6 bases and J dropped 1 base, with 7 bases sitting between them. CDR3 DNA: TGTGCCAGCAGCAAGGGGTCTGGGGCCAACGTCCTGACTTTC. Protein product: CASSKGSGANVLTF.

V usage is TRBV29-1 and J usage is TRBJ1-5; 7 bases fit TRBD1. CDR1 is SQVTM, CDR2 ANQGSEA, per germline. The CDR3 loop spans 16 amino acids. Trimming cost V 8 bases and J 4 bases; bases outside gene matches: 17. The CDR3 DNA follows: TGCAGCCCATCGCCCGCTCGGACAGGCCCTAATCAGCCCCAGCATTTT. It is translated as CSPSPARTGPNQPQHF. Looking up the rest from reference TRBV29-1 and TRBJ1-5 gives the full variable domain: SAVISQKPSRDICQRGTSLTIQCQVDSQVTMMFWYRQQPGQSLTLIATANQGSEATYESGFVIDKFPISRPNLTFSTLTVSNMSPEDSSIYLCSPSPARTGPNQPQHFGDGTRLSIL.

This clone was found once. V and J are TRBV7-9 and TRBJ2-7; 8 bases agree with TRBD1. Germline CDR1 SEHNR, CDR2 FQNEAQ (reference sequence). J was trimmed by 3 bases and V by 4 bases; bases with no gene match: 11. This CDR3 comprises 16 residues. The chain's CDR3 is CASSSMQGARGYEQYF. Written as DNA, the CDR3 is TGTGCCAGCAGCTCGATGCAGGGGGCTCGGGGCTACGAGCAGTACTTC.

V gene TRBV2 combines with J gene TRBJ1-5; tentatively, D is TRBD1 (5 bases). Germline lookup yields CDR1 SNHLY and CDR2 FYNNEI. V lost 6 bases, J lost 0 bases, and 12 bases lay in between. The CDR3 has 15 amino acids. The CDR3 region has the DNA TGTGCCAGCAGATGGGGGGATAATAGCAATCAGCCCCAGCATTTT. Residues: CASRWGDNSNQPQHF.

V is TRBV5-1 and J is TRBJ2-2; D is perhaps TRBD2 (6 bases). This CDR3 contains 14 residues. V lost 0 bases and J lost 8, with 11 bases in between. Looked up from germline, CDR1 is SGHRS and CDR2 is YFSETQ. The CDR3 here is CASSLEVGSGELFF. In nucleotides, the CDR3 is TGCGCCAGCAGCTTGGAGGTCGGGAGTGGGGAGCTGTTTTTT.

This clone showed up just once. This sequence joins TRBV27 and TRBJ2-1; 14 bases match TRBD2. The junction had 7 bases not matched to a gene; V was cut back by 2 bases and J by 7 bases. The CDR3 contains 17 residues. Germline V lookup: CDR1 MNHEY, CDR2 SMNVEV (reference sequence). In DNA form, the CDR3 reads TGTGCCAGCAGTTTACGACTAGCGGGAGGGCCGGGAAATGAGCAGTTCTTC. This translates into CASSLRLAGGPGNEQFF.

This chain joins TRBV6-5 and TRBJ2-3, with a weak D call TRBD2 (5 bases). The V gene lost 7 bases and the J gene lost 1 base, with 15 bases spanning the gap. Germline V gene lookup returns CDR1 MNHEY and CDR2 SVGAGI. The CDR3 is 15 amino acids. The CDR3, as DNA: TGTGCCAGCAAAAACGGGGTTGGAGGCACAGATACGCAGTATTTT. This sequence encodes CASKNGVGGTDTQYF.

The CDR3 region is CASSLGGGWGTNEKLFF. CDR3 nucleotide sequence: TGTGCCAGCAGCTTGGGAGGGGGCTGGGGGACTAATGAAAAACTGTTTTTT. This chain links TRBV5-4 with TRBJ1-4; 7 nucleotides line up with TRBD1. The CDR3 is made up of 17 amino acids. The germline gives CDR1 SGHNT, CDR2 YYREEE (reference sequence). V gave up 0 bases and J gave up 2 bases; unmatched junction bases: 7.

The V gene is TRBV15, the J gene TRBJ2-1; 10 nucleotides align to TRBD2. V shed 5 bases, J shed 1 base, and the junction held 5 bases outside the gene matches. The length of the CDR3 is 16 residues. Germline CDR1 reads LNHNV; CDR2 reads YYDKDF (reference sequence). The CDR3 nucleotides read TGTGCCACCAGCCGCTCTAGCGGGAGTTCCTACAATGAGCAGTTCTTC. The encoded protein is CATSRSSGSSYNEQFF.

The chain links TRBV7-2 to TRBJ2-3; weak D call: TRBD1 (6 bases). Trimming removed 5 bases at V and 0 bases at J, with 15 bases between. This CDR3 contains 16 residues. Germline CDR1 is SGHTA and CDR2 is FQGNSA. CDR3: CASSRSSTGSTDTQYF. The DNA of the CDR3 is TGTGCCAGCAGCCGATCGTCGACAGGCAGCACAGATACGCAGTATTTT.

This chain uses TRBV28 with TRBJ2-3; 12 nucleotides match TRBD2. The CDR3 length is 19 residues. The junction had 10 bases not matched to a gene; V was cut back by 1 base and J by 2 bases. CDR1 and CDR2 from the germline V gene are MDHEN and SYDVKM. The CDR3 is CASSLSTSGSPENTDTQYF. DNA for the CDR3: TGTGCCAGCAGTTTATCGACTAGCGGGAGTCCCGAAAACACAGATACGCAGTATTTT. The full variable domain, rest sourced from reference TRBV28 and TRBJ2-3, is DVKVTQSSRYLVKRTGEKVFLECVQDMDHENMFWYRQDPGLGLRLIYFSYDVKMKEKGDIPEGYSVSREKKERFSLILESASTNQTSMYLCASSLSTSGSPENTDTQYFGPGTRLTVL.

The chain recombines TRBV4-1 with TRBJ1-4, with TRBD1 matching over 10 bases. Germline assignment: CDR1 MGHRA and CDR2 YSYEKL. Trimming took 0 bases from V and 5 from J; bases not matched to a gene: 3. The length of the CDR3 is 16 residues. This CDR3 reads CASSQDPDRGNEKLFF. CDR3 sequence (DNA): TGCGCCAGCAGCCAAGATCCGGACAGGGGGAATGAAAAACTGTTTTTT.

The DNA of the CDR3 is TGTGCCAGCAGTTGGGACACCACAGATACGCAGTATTTT. Amino acid sequence: CASSWDTTDTQYF. The rearrangement uses TRBV27 and TRBJ2-3; weak D call: TRBD1 (6 bases). V lost 4 bases to trimming and J lost 2 bases, with 7 bases between them. The V gene's germline CDR1 is MNHEY and CDR2 SMNVEV (reference sequence). CDR3 length: 13 amino acids.

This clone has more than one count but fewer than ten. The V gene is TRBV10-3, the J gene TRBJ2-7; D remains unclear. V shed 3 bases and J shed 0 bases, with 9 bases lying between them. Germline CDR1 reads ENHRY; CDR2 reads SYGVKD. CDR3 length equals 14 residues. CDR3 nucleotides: TGTGCCATCAGTGATCCAGGAAGCTCCTACGAGCAGTACTTC. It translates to CAISDPGSSYEQYF.

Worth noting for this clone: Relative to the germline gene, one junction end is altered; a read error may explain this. The CDR3 spells CASSQDVTDTQCF. DNA for the CDR3: TGCGCCAGCAGCCAAGATGTGACAGATACGCAGTGTTTT. V usage is TRBV4-3 and J usage is TRBJ2-3; weak D call: TRBD1 (5 bases). This CDR3 is 13 amino acids long. From germline, CDR1 is LGHNA and CDR2 YSLEER.

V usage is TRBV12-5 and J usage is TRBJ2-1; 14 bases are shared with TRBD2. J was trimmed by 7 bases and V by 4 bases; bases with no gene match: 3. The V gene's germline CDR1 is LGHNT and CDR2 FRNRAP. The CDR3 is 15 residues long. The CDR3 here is CASGSRLAGGNEQFF. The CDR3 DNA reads TGTGCTAGTGGTTCCCGACTAGCGGGAGGGAATGAGCAGTTCTTC.

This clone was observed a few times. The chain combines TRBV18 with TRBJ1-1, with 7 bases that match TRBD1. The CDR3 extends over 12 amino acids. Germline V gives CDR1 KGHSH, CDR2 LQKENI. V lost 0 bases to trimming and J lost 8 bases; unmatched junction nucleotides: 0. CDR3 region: CASSPPGQEAFF. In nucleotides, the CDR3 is TGTGCCAGCTCACCACCGGGACAGGAAGCTTTCTTT.

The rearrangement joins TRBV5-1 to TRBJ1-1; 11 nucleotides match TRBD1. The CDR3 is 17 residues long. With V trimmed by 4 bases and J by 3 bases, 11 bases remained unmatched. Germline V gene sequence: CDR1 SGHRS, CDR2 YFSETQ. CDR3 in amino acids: CASSRSGQGAFDTEAFF. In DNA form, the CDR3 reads TGCGCCAGCAGCCGCTCAGGACAGGGGGCGTTTGACACTGAAGCTTTCTTT.

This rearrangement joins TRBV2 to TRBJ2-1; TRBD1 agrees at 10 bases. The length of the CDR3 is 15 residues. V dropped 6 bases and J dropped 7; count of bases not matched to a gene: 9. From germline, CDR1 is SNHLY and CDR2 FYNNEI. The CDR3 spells CASSVDRGRFNEQFF. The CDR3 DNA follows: TGTGCCAGCAGCGTCGACAGGGGGCGTTTTAATGAGCAGTTCTTC.

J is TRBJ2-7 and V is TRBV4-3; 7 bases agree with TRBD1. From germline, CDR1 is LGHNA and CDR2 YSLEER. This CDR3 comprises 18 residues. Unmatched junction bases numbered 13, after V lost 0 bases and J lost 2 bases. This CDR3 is CASSQDDRRGQAPYEQYF. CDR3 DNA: TGCGCCAGCAGCCAAGACGACCGCCGCGGACAGGCGCCCTACGAGCAGTACTTC.

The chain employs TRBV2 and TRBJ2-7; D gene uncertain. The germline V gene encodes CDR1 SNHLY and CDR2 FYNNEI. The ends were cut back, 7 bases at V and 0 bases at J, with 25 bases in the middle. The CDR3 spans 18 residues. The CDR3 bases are TGTGCCAGCACTCACCCTGGGTTGTTAACGGAGACCTCCTACGAGCAGTACTTC. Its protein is CASTHPGLLTETSYEQYF.

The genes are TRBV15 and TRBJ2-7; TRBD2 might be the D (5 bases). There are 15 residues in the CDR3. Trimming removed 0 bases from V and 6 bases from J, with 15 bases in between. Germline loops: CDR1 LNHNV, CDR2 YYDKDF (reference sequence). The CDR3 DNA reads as TGTGCCACCAGCAGAGATCGGGAAGGGATCCCCGAGCAGTACTTC. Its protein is CATSRDREGIPEQYF.

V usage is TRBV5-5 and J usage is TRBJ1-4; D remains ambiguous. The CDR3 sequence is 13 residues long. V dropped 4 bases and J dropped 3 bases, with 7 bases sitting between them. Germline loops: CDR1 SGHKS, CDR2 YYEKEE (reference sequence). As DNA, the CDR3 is TGTGCCAGCAGCCGGGGTGCTAATGAAAAACTGTTTTTT. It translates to CASSRGANEKLFF.

CDR3 region: CSVVRAGMNTEAFF. The CDR3 nucleotides are TGCAGCGTTGTAAGGGCGGGTATGAACACTGAAGCTTTCTTT. The rearrangement joins TRBV29-1 to TRBJ1-1; no reliable D call. Germline assignment: CDR1 SQVTM and CDR2 ANQGSEA. CDR3 length equals 14 residues. V lost 4 bases and J lost 0, with 12 bases in between. The full variable domain, completed using reference TRBV29-1 and TRBJ1-1, is SAVISQKPSRDICQRGTSLTIQCQVDSQVTMMFWYRQQPGQSLTLIATANQGSEATYESGFVIDKFPISRPNLTFSTLTVSNMSPEDSSIYLCSVVRAGMNTEAFFGQGTRLTVV.